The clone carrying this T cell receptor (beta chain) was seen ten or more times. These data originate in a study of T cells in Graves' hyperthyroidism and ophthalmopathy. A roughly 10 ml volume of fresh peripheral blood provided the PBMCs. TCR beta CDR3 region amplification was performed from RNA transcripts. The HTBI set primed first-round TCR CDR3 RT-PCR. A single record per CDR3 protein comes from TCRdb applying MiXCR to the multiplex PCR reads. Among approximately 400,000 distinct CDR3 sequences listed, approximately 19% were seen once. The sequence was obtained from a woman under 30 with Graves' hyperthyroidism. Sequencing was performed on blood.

CDR3: CASSSAPQGNYGYTF. The CDR3 DNA reads as TGTGCCAGCAGTTCCGCCCCTCAGGGTAACTATGGCTACACCTTC. The rearrangement links TRBV28 to TRBJ1-2, with D maybe TRBD1 (5 bases). CDR3 length: 15 residues. Trimming pared 4 bases from V and 1 base from J, leaving 13 bases between. CDR1 is MDHEN, CDR2 SYDVKM, per germline.